The table lists the clone carrying this T cell receptor (beta chain) with a count of one. Its antigen is currently unknown. The sample is drawn from a study of radiation and T cells in renal cell carcinoma. Study-wide results and limits: Top tumor clonotypes rose in blood 2 weeks post-radiation, then contracted.

This table comes from immunoSEQ multiplex PCR, and its TCRdb copy is limited to in-frame clones, with some not included. Of 15,000 to 20,000 clones listed, around 65% were seen once; the top ten hold around 29%. Germline CDR1 SQVTM, CDR2 ANQGSEA. V shed 2 bases and J 9 bases; nucleotides not matched to a gene: 6. The CDR3 contains 12 residues. Documented treatment: 15 Gy SBRT to primary tumor, nephrectomy 4 weeks later. Clear cell pathology was present in this patient's renal cell carcinoma. The rearrangement joins TRBV29-1 to TRBJ1-2, with TRBD1 identical over 7 bases. The source material was tumor tissue, sampled from a patient whose treatment included radiotherapy and nephrectomy. The origin of this receptor is a woman in her 70s with renal cell carcinoma. The CDR3 DNA reads as TGCAGCGTTGAACAGGGGGGGCGCAGCTACACCTTC. It encodes CSVEQGGRSYTF.